The 2 T cell receptor beta chains reported below all come from one sample, sequenced in a study of blood T cell repertoires in COVID-19. TCRdb's copy holds only in-frame clones and misses some; the assay was immunoSEQ multiplex PCR. The table records about 240,000 clones, about 86% of them present only once. The specimen was peripheral blood. The receptors derive from a man aged 60-69 years with acute or convalescent COVID-19.

The chain has TRBV9 and TRBJ2-7; 8 positions match TRBD1. CDR1 and CDR2 from the germline V gene are SGDLS and YYNGEE. V dropped 4 bases and J dropped 4; count of bases not matched to a gene: 7. The CDR3 totals 14 residues. The CDR3 is CASSPGQAAYEQYF. The CDR3 DNA sequence: TGTGCCAGCAGCCCGGGACAGGCGGCTTACGAGCAGTACTTC. The whole variable domain, remainder taken from reference TRBV9 and TRBJ2-7, is DSGVTQTPKHLITATGQRVTLRCSPRSGDLSVYWYQQSLDQGLQFLIQYYNGEERAKGNILERFSAQQFPDLHSELNLSSLELGDSALYFCASSPGQAAYEQYFGPGTRLTVT.

The chain joins TRBV7-2 to TRBJ1-5; D remains ambiguous. CDR3 size: 13 residues. Deletions cut 5 bases from V and 2 bases from J, with 7 bases between. The V gene's germline CDR1 is SGHTA and CDR2 FQGNSA. Here the CDR3 reads CASSPGGNQPQHF. The CDR3 DNA follows: TGTGCCAGCAGCCCCGGGGGCAATCAGCCCCAGCATTTT.